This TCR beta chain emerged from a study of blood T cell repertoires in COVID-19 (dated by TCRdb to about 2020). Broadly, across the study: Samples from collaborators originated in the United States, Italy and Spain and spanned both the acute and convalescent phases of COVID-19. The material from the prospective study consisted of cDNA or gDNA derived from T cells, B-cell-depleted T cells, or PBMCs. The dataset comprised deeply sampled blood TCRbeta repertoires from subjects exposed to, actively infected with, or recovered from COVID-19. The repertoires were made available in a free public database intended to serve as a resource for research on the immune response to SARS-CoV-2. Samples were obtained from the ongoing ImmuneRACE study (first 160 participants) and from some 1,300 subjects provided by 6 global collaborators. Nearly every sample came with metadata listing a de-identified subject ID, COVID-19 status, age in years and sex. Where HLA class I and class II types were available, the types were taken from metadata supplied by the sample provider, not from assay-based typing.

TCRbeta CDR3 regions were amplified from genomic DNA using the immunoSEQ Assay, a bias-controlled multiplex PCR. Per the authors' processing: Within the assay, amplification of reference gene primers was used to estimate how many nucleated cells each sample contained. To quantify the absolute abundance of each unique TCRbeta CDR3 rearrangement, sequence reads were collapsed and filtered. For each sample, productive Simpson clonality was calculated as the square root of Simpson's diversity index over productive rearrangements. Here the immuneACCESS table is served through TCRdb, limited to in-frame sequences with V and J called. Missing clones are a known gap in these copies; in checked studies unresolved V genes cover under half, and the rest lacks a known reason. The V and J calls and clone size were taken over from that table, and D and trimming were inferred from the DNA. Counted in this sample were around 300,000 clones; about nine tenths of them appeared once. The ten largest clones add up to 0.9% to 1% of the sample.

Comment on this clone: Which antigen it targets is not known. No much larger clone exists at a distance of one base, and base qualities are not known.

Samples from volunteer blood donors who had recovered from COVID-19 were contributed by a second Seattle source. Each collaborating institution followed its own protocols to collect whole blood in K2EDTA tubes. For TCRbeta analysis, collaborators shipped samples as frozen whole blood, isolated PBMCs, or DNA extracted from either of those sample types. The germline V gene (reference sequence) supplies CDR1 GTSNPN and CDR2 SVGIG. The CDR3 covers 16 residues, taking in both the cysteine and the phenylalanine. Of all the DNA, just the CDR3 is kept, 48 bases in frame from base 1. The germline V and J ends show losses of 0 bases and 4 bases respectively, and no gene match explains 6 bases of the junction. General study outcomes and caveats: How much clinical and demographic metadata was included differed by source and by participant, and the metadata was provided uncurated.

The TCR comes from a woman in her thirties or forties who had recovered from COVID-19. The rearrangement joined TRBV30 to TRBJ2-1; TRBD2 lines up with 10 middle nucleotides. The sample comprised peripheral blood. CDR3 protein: CAWSVLAGLGYNEQFF. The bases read TGTGCCTGGAGTGTACTAGCGGGATTGGGGTACAATGAGCAGTTCTTC.